A single T cell receptor (beta chain) is shown here with its context. The antigen is undetermined. From germline, CDR1 is GTSNPN and CDR2 SVGIG (reference sequence). The CDR3 sequence is 14 residues long. Trimming cost V 2 bases and J 4 bases; bases outside gene matches: 5. The PCR contained 60 Vbeta and 13 Jbeta primers. The table came from immunoSEQ multiplex PCR; TCRdb's copy has only in-frame clones and leaves some out. The specimen's table records around 70,000 clones. This entry is derived from a study of cytomegalovirus exposure and HLA in healthy donors. Findings of the study overall: Across HLA loci, a later analysis found differing TCR association rates, with DRB1 most and HLA-C fewest. Later analysis found that TCR beta chains associated with HLA were more clonally expanded than other, equally common chains. In an earlier analysis, in several hundred donors, most V segments appeared productive either ~90% or ~30% of the time. Among TCR sequences, most were rare, though some public TCRs appeared in many donors.

The genes are TRBV30 and TRBJ1-5; 7 bases align to TRBD1. The sequencing input was PBMCs. The sequence came from a young woman in good health and CMV-seronegative. The CDR3 DNA is TGTGCCTGGAGTTTCGCAGGGGGGAATCAGCCCCAGCATTTT. The encoded protein is CAWSFAGGNQPQHF.